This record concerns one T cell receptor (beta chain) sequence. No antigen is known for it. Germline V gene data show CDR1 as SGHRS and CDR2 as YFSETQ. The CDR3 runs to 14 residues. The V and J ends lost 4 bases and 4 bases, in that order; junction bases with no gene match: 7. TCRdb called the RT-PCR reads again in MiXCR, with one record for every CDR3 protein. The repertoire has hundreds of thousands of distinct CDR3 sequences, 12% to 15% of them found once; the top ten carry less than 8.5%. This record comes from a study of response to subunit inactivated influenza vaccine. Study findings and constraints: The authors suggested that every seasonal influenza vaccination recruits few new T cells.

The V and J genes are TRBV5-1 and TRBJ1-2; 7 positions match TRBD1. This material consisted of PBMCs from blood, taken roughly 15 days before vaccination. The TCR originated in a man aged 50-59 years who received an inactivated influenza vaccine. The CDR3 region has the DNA TGCGCCAGCAGCATTACGGGACAGTCCTATGGCTACACCTTC. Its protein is CASSITGQSYGYTF.